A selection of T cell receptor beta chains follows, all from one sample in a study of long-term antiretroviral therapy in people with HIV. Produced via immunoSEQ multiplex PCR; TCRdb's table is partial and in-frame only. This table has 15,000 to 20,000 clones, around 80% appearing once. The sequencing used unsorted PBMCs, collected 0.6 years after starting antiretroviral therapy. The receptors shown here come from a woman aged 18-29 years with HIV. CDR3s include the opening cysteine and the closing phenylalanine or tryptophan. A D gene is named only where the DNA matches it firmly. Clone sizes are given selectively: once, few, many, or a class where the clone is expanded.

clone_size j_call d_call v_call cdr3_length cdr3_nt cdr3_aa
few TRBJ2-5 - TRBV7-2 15 TGTGCCAGCAGCTTAGGGTTCATCGTACAAGAGACCCAGTACTTC CASSLGFIVQETQYF
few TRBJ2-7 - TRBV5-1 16 TGCGCCAGCAGCTTGGGAGGTCGGGGGAAGTCAGGCGAGCAGTACTTC CASSLGGRGKSGEQYF
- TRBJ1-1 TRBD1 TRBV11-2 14 TGTGCCAGCACCTTCGTAGGGGGCGCGGTAGAAGCTTTCTTT CASTFVGGAVEAFF
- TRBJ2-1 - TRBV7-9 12 TGTGCCAGCAGCCGTCCTGGGGGTGAGCAGTTCTTC CASSRPGGEQFF
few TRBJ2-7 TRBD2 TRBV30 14 TGTGCCTGGAGTACAGCGGGAGGGCCATACGAGCAGTACTTC CAWSTAGGPYEQYF
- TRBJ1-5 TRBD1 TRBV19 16 TGTGCCAGCGCCGGGACAGGGGGTGGAAGCAATCAGCCCCAGCATTTT CASAGTGGGSNQPQHF
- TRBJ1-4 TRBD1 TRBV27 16 TGTGCCAGCAGTTTGCGTACAGGGGGTGGTAATGAAAAACTGTTTTTT CASSLRTGGGNEKLFF
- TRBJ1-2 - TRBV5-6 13 TGTGCCAGCAGCTCTGGACAGACCTATGGCTACACCTTC CASSSGQTYGYTF
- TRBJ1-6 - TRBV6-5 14 TGTGCCAGCAGCCAGAAAACACATAATTCACCCCTCCACTTT CASSQKTHNSPLHF
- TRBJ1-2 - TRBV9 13 TGTGCCAGCAGCGTAGCTTCAGGTTTTGGCTACACCTTC CASSVASGFGYTF
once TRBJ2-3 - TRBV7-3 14 TGTGCCAGCAGCCAGGGACTTGCCACAGATACGCAGTATTTT CASSQGLATDTQYF
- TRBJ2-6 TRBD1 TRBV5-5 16 TGTGCCAGCAGTCGCACAGGGGGCCCCGGGGCCAACGTCCTGACTTTC CASSRTGGPGANVLTF
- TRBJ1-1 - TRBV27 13 TGTGCCAGCAGTTTATATCGGTCCACTGAAGCTTTCTTT CASSLYRSTEAFF
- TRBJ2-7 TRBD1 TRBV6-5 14 TGTGCCAGCAGTTTAGGGACAGGGAACTACGAGCAGTACTTC CASSLGTGNYEQYF
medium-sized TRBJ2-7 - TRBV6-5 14 TGTGCCAGCAGTTACTCACTAGCTTCCTACGAGCAGTACTTC CASSYSLASYEQYF
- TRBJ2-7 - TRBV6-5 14 TGTGCCAGCAGATTGACCCGTCCCTCCTACGAGCAGTACTTC CASRLTRPSYEQYF
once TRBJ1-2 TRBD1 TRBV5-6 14 TGTGCCAGCAGCGGTGACAGGGGGCGAGATGGCTACACCTTC CASSGDRGRDGYTF
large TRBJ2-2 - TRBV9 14 TGTGCCAGCAAAGGCCTCTCGAACACCGGGGAGCTGTTTTTT CASKGLSNTGELFF
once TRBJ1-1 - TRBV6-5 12 TGTGCCAGCAGTTACTTTCAGGGGGAAGCTTTCTTT CASSYFQGEAFF
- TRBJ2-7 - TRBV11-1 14 TGTGCCAGCAGCTTAGTCGGGACCCCCTACGAGCAGTACTTC CASSLVGTPYEQYF
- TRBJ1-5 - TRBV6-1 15 TGTGCCAGCAGTGAAGGTCTCCATAGCAATCAGCCCCAGCATTTT CASSEGLHSNQPQHF
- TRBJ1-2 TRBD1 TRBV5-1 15 TGCGCCAGCAGCCCCAACGAGGGGGCGTATAATGGCTACACCTTC CASSPNEGAYNGYTF
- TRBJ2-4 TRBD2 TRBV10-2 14 TGCGCCAGCACCCCAGGGACTAGCAGAAACATTCAGTACTTC CASTPGTSRNIQYF
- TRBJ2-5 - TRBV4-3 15 TGCGCCAGCAGGCCAAGAATAGGTGGACAAGAGACCCAGTACTTC CASRPRIGGQETQYF
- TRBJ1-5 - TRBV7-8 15 TGTGCCAGCAGCTCCTTGACAGGCAGCAATCAGCCCCAGCATTTT CASSSLTGSNQPQHF
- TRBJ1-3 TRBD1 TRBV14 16 TGTGCCAGCAGCTCCTGGACAGGGGGGTCCGGAAACACCATATATTTT CASSSWTGGSGNTIYF
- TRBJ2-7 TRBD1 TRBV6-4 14 TGTGCCAGCAGTGGGACAGGGGACTCCTACGAGCAGTACTTC CASSGTGDSYEQYF
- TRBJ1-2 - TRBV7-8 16 TGTGCCAGCAGCCCCAGGAATTTGGGGCCTCGCCGCGGCTACACCTTC CASSPRNLGPRRGYTF
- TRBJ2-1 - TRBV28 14 TGTGCCAGCAGTCTGTCCGGCTCCTACAATGAGCAGTTCTTC CASSLSGSYNEQFF
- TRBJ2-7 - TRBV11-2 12 TGTGCCAGCAGCTTTGGGACCTACGAGCAGTACTTC CASSFGTYEQYF
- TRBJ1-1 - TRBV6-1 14 TGTGCCAGCAGCCAAAGAGGACACTTCACTGAAGCTTTCTTT CASSQRGHFTEAFF
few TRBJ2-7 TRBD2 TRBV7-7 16 TGTGCCAGCAGCCCAACCCTAGCGGGGGTTTCCTACGAGCAGTACTTC CASSPTLAGVSYEQYF
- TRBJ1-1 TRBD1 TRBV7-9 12 TGTGCCAGCAGCGGGACAGGGGAACGGGCTTTCTTT CASSGTGERAFF
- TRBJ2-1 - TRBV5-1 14 TGCGCCAGCAGCTTCCACTCCCCGGGGGATGAGCAGTTCTTC CASSFHSPGDEQFF
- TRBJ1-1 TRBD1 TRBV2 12 TGTGCCAGCGGACAGGGATACACTGAAGCTTTCTTT CASGQGYTEAFF
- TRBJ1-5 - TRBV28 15 TGTGCCAGCAGACCGGGACACACCTCTATCCAGCCCCAGCATTTT CASRPGHTSIQPQHF
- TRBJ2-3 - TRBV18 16 TGTGCCAGCTCACTTTTAGCGGTTTCTAGCACAGATACGCAGTATTTT CASSLLAVSSTDTQYF
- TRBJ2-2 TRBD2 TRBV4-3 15 TGCGCCAGCAGCCAAGAGGGTGCGGGAGGCGGGGAGCTGTTTTTT CASSQEGAGGGELFF
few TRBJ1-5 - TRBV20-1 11 TGCAGTGCTGCCGGGAGCCAGCCCCAGCATTTT CSAAGSQPQHF
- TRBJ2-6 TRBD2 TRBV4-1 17 TGCGCCAGCAGCCAAGAACTAGCGGGCTCTGGGGCCAACGTCCTGACTTTC CASSQELAGSGANVLTF
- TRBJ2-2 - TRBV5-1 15 TGCGCCAGCTATGACTCGAGCGGAAACACCGGGGAGCTGTTTTTT CASYDSSGNTGELFF
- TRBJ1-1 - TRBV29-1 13 TGCAGCGTTTATCGCTCGGACCTGAACGGAGCTTTCTTT CSVYRSDLNGAFF
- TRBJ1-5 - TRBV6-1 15 TGTGCCAGCAGTGTCTCAGGGAGCGGGGGGAAGCCCCAGCATTTT CASSVSGSGGKPQHF
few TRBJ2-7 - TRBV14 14 TGTGCCAGCAGCCAAGATTTCGGGTACTACGAGCAGTACTTC CASSQDFGYYEQYF
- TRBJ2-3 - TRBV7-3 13 TGTGCCAGCAGCCCCCACCTCACAGATACGCAGTATTTT CASSPHLTDTQYF
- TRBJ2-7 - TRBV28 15 TGTGCCAGCAGTTTCCCGGGTTCCCGAGCCTACGAGCAGTACTTC CASSFPGSRAYEQYF
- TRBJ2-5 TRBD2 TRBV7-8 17 TGTGCCAGCAGCTTAGGGGGACTAGCGGGGGTCCAAGAGACCCAGTACTTC CASSLGGLAGVQETQYF
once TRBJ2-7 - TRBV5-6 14 TGTGCCAGCAGCTTAGAAAGGATTACCTACGAGCAGTACTTC CASSLERITYEQYF